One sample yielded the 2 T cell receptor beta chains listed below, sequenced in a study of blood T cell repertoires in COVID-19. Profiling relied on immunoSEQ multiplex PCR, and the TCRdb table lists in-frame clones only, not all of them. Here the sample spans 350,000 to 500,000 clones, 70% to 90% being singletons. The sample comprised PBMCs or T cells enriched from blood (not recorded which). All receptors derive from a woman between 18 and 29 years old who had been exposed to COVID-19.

The CDR3 region has the DNA TGCGCCAGCAGCGGAATGGGAGAGGGAGTAGAGGGCTACACCTTC. This gives the protein CASSGMGEGVEGYTF. The rearrangement links TRBV4-1 to TRBJ1-2; D is unclear. CDR3 length equals 15 residues. V lost 5 bases to trimming and J lost 8 bases, with 21 bases between them. Germline V CDR1 and CDR2: MGHRA, YSYEKL.

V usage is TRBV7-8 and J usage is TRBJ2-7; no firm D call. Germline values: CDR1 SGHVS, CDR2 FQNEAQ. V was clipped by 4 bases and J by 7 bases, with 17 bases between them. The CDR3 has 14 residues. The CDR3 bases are TGTGCCAGCAGCTCCGAGCTACAGACCCTAGAGCAGTACTTC. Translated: CASSSELQTLEQYF.